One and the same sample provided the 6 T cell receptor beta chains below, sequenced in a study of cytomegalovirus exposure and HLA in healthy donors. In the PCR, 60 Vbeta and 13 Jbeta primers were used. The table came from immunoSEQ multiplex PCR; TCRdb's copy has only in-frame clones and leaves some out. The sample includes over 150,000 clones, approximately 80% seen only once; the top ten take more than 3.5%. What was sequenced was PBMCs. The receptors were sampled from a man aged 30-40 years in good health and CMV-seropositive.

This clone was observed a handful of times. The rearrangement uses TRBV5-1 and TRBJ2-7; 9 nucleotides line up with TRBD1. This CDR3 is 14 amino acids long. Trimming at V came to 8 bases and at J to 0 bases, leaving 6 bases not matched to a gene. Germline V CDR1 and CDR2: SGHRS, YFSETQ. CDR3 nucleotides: TGCGCCAGTGCCCGGGACAGGGACTCCTACGAGCAGTACTTC. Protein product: CASARDRDSYEQYF. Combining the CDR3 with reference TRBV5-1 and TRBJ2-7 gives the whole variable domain KAGVTQTPRYLIKTRGQQVTLSCSPISGHRSVSWYQQTPGQGLQFLFEYFSETQRNKGNFPGRFSGRQFSNSRSEMNVSTLELGDSALYLCASARDRDSYEQYFGPGTRLTVT.

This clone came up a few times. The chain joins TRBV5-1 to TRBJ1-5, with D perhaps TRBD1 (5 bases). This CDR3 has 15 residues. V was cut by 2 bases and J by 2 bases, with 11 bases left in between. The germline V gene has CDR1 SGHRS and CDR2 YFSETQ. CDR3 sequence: CASSFGGSGNQPQHF. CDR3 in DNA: TGCGCCAGCAGCTTCGGGGGATCAGGCAATCAGCCCCAGCATTTT. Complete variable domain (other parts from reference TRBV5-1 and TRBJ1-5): KAGVTQTPRYLIKTRGQQVTLSCSPISGHRSVSWYQQTPGQGLQFLFEYFSETQRNKGNFPGRFSGRQFSNSRSEMNVSTLELGDSALYLCASSFGGSGNQPQHFGDGTRLSIL.

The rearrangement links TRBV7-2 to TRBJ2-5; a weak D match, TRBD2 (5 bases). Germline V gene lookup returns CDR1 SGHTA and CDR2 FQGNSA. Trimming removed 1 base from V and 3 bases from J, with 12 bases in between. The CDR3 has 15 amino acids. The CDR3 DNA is TGTGCCAGCAGCTTAGGGGTGACTACGAAAGAGACCCAGTACTTC. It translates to CASSLGVTTKETQYF.

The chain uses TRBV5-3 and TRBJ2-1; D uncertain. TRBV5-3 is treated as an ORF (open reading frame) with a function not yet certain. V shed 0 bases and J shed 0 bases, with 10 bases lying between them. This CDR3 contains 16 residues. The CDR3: CARSLASGLSYNEQFF. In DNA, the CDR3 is TGTGCCAGAAGCTTGGCCAGTGGGCTCTCCTACAATGAGCAGTTCTTC.

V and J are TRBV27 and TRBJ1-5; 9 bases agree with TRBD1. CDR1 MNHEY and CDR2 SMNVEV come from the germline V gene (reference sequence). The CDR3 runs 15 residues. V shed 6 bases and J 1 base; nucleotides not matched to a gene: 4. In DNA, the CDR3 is TGTGCCAGCAGCAGACAGGGGGTAAGCAATCAGCCCCAGCATTTT. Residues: CASSRQGVSNQPQHF.

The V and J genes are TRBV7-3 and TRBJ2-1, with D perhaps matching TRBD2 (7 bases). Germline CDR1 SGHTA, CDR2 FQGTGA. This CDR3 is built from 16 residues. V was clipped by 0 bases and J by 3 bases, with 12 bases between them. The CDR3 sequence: CASSLTLGGGYNEQFF. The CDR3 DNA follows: TGTGCCAGCAGCTTAACGCTAGGGGGGGGCTACAATGAGCAGTTCTTC. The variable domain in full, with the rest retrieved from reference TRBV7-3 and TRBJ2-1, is GAGVSQTPSNKVTEKGKYVELRCDPISGHTALYWYRQSLGQGPEFLIYFQGTGAADDSGLPNDRFFAVRPEGSVSTLKIQRTERGDSAVYLCASSLTLGGGYNEQFFGPGTRLTVL.